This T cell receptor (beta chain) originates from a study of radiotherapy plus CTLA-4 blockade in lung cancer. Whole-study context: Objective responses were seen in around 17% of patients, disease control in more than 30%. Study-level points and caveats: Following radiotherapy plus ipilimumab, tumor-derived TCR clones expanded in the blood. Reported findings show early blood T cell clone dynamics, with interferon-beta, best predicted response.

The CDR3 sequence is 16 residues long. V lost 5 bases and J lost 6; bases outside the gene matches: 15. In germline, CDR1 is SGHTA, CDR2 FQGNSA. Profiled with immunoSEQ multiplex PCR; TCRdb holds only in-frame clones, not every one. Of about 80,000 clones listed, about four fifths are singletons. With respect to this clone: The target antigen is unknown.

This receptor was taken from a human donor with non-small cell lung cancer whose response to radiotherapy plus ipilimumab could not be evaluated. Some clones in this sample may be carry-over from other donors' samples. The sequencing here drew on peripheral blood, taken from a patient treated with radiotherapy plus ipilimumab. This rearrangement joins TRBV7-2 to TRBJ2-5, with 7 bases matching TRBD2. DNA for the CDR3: TGTGCCAGCAGCGCCCCCCTTAGCGGGCCGGGGAAGACCCAGTACTTC. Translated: CASSAPLSGPGKTQYF.